These 14 T cell receptor beta chains were sequenced from one sample in a study of control samples from healthy donors and cancer patients. TCRdb's table, derived via immunoSEQ multiplex PCR, lists solely in-frame clones and lacks some. The table has under 300,000 clones, around 79% seen once. The sequencing input was PBMCs. All receptors derive from a woman between 55 and 75 years old with lung cancer.

This clone has only one observation. The rearrangement links TRBV14 to TRBJ1-1; D unclear. Between the trimmed V and J ends, which lost 2 bases and 0 bases, there was a span of 7 bases. Germline CDR1 SGHDN, CDR2 FVKESK. The CDR3 has 14 residues. As DNA, the CDR3 is TGTGCCAGCAGCCAAAATGGGATGAACACTGAAGCTTTCTTT. Translation: CASSQNGMNTEAFF.

The chain is built from TRBV3-1 (or the pseudogene TRBV3-2) and TRBJ1-3; D not certain. With 1 base removed from V and 2 bases from J, the gap between germline ends came to 9 bases. This CDR3 spans 15 amino acids. From germline, CDR1 is LGHDT and CDR2 YNNKEL (reference sequence). This chain's CDR3 is CASSQGWGTGNTIYF. DNA for the CDR3: TGTGCCAGCAGCCAAGGGTGGGGAACTGGAAACACCATATATTTT.

DNA for the CDR3: TGTGCCAGCAGTTCAGGGGGCAGGGGGACCCAGTACTTC. Its translation: CASSSGGRGTQYF. V gene TRBV6-2 or TRBV6-3 combines with J gene TRBJ2-5; TRBD1 matches 8 bases. The V segment lost 4 bases and the J segment 7 bases; nucleotides outside the gene matches: 5. Germline V gives CDR1 MNHEY, CDR2 SVGEGT. The CDR3 contains 13 residues.

This clone was recorded only once. The chain carries TRBV19 and TRBJ1-2; perhaps TRBD1 as D (6 bases). V was clipped by 3 bases and J by 2 bases, with 10 bases between them. Germline V lookup: CDR1 LNHDA, CDR2 SQIVND (reference sequence). The CDR3 runs 14 residues. The CDR3 region has the DNA TGTGCCAGTAGTATGACCGGGACAAACTATGGCTACACCTTC. Translation: CASSMTGTNYGYTF.

The J gene is TRBJ1-2, the V gene TRBV5-1; D not resolved. Germline CDR1 SGHRS, CDR2 YFSETQ. The CDR3 is made up of 15 amino acids. Deletions cut 0 bases from V and 4 bases from J, with 13 bases between. CDR3 residues: CASSLDLVEGYGYTF. CDR3 nucleotide sequence: TGCGCCAGCAGCTTGGACCTCGTAGAGGGCTATGGCTACACCTTC.

Note on this clone: A read error may be the cause here, since a much bigger clone is one base away. This specimen includes other DNA sequences encoding the same CDR3. The J gene is TRBJ2-1, the V gene TRBV10-3; D might be TRBD1 (9 bases). The CDR3 loop spans 17 amino acids. Germline V gives CDR1 ENHRY, CDR2 SYGVKD. The CDR3 DNA is TGCGCCATCAGTGCGGGGGGCGGGGGGACAGGGTCGAATGAGCAGTTCTTC. Encoded protein: CAISAGGGGTGSNEQFF.

CDR3 DNA: TGTGCCAGCAGCCAGCCCACCGGGACAGTTCGCTCTGGGGCCAACGTCCTGACTTTC. It specifies CASSQPTGTVRSGANVLTF. This rearrangement joins TRBV14 to TRBJ2-6; 7 bases fit TRBD1. This CDR3 comprises 19 residues. In germline, CDR1 is SGHDN, CDR2 FVKESK. With 3 bases clipped from V and 0 bases from J, the junction kept 11 bases outside the gene matches.

CDR3 sequence: CASSPLAGGITDTQYF. CDR3 in DNA: TGCGCCAGCAGCCCCCTAGCGGGGGGGATCACAGATACGCAGTATTTT. The chain carries TRBV5-1 and TRBJ2-3; TRBD2 agrees at 12 bases. Germline lookup yields CDR1 SGHRS and CDR2 YFSETQ. Trimming at V came to 4 bases and at J to 2 bases, leaving 5 bases not matched to a gene. This CDR3 is built from 16 residues.

J is TRBJ2-2 and V is TRBV11-1; the match to TRBD1 covers 7 bases. The CDR3 runs 14 residues. CDR1 is SGHAT and CDR2 is FQDESV in the germline V gene (reference sequence). The V segment lost 5 bases and the J segment 4 bases; nucleotides outside the gene matches: 4. The CDR3 nucleotides read TGTGCCAGCAGCCGAAGGGGGCGCACCGGGGAGCTGTTTTTT. It specifies CASSRRGRTGELFF.

This clone was recorded once. The chain combines TRBV11-2 with TRBJ1-1, with D perhaps matching TRBD1 (5 bases). V was pared by 2 bases and J by 9 bases, with 22 bases between. The germline gives CDR1 SGHAT, CDR2 FQNNGV. The CDR3 is 16 residues long. The CDR3 loop is CASSLLMFGGRPQAFF. The CDR3 nucleotides are TGTGCCAGCAGCTTACTTATGTTTGGGGGACGACCCCAAGCTTTCTTT.

The chain combines TRBV12-3 or TRBV12-4 with TRBJ2-3; 8 bases align to TRBD1. J was trimmed by 9 bases and V by 5 bases; bases with no gene match: 7. This CDR3 has 13 amino acids. In nucleotides, the CDR3 is TGTGCCAGCAGTGGCCACAGGGGGGAGACGCAGTATTTT. This sequence encodes CASSGHRGETQYF.

The chain couples TRBV6-5 to TRBJ1-5; D might be TRBD1 (5 bases). Germline V CDR1 and CDR2: MNHEY, SVGAGI. Trimming cost V 10 bases and J 7 bases, with 11 bases left between them. The length of the CDR3 is 11 residues. As DNA, the CDR3 is TGTGCCACCCAGGGTAACCAGCCCCAGCATTTT. Translated: CATQGNQPQHF.

This chain uses TRBV4-1 with TRBJ1-4; 9 nucleotides match TRBD1. The CDR3 totals 17 residues. V dropped 0 bases and J dropped 8; count of bases not matched to a gene: 10. The germline V gene has CDR1 MGHRA and CDR2 YSYEKL. DNA for the CDR3: TGCGCCAGCAGCCAAGAATGGCCGGGACAGGGAGGGGAAAAACTGTTTTTT. Encoded protein: CASSQEWPGQGGEKLFF.

The genes are TRBV24-1 and TRBJ1-5, with D unresolved. The CDR3 is 15 amino acids. Trimming cost V 5 bases and J 5 bases, with 15 bases left between them. Per germline, CDR1 KGHDR and CDR2 SFDVKD. The CDR3 region is CATSAAGITDQPQHF. The CDR3 nucleotides read TGTGCCACCAGTGCGGCCGGTATTACCGATCAGCCCCAGCATTTT.